The 23 T cell receptor beta chains presented below share a single source sample, sequenced in a study of blood T cell repertoires in COVID-19. Clones were sequenced by immunoSEQ multiplex PCR, and TCRdb holds only the in-frame ones, with some missing. The sample consists of some 180,000 clones, 84% of them appearing once. The specimen sequenced was PBMCs or T cells enriched from blood (not recorded which). Receptors were obtained from a woman in her thirties who had been exposed to COVID-19.

The DNA of the CDR3 is TGTGCCTGGAGCCCGACAGACCTACAGCCCCAGCATTTT. Protein sequence: CAWSPTDLQPQHF. J is TRBJ1-5 and V is TRBV30; D possibly corresponds to TRBD1 (5 bases). This CDR3 region has 13 residues. CDR1 and CDR2 (germline): GTSNPN, SVGIG (reference sequence). V lost 3 bases to trimming and J lost 7 bases, with 13 bases between them.

This rearrangement joins TRBV15 to TRBJ1-5; D might be TRBD1 (5 bases). The V end lost 3 bases, the J end lost 11 bases, and 14 bases lay between the germline ends. CDR1 and CDR2 (germline): LNHNV, YYDKDF (reference sequence). This CDR3 is 13 amino acids long. CDR3 DNA sequence: TGTGCCACCAGCAGGCGGGGCGGAATAGCCCAGCATTTT. Translated, it gives CATSRRGGIAQHF.

The rearrangement uses TRBV6-5 and TRBJ1-5; 7 bases are a match to TRBD1. The germline V gene encodes CDR1 MNHEY and CDR2 SVGAGI. CDR3 length equals 14 residues. With V trimmed by 6 bases and J by 7 bases, 9 bases remained unmatched. The CDR3 region has the DNA TGTGCCAGCAGCCGGGGACAGCTCAGGCAGCCCCAGCATTTT. Its protein is CASSRGQLRQPQHF.

The chain combines TRBV5-1 with TRBJ1-3; no definite D call. V was trimmed by 0 bases and J by 0 bases, leaving 10 bases between them. CDR1 SGHRS and CDR2 YFSETQ come from the germline V gene. CDR3 length equals 16 residues. This CDR3 is CASSLGGGSSGNTIYF. CDR3 sequence (DNA): TGCGCCAGCAGCTTGGGTGGAGGGAGCTCTGGAAACACCATATATTTT. The whole variable domain, remainder taken from reference TRBV5-1 and TRBJ1-3, is KAGVTQTPRYLIKTRGQQVTLSCSPISGHRSVSWYQQTPGQGLQFLFEYFSETQRNKGNFPGRFSGRQFSNSRSEMNVSTLELGDSALYLCASSLGGGSSGNTIYFGEGSWLTVV.

The gene calls are TRBV5-8 and TRBJ1-1; D might be TRBD1 (5 bases). This CDR3 has 13 amino acids. Trimming left V 0 bases short and J 4 bases short, with 7 bases between. Germline V CDR1 and CDR2: SGHTS, YDEGEE. Written as DNA, the CDR3 is TGTGCCAGCAGCTTGGCTGGGGCCACTGAAGCTTTCTTT. This sequence encodes CASSLAGATEAFF.

The chain links TRBV15 to TRBJ2-5, with D maybe TRBD2 (6 bases). The germline V and J ends were trimmed by 6 bases and 4 bases, with 12 bases remaining between them. The CDR3 runs 13 residues. From germline, CDR1 is LNHNV and CDR2 YYDKDF (reference sequence). The CDR3 DNA reads as TGTGCCACCAGGCGGGGTTCTGGAGAGACCCAGTACTTC. This sequence encodes CATRRGSGETQYF. The full variable domain, rest sourced from reference TRBV15 and TRBJ2-5, is DAMVIQNPRYQVTQFGKPVTLSCSQTLNHNVMYWYQQKSSQAPKLLFHYYDKDFNNEADTPDNFQSRRPNTSFCFLDIRSPGLGDTAMYLCATRRGSGETQYFGPGTRLLVL.

The rearrangement joins TRBV16 to TRBJ1-2; D not resolved. The CDR3 length is 15 residues. Germline CDR1 is KGHSY and CDR2 is FQNENV. V gave up 1 base and J gave up 4 bases, with 13 bases separating them. CDR3 nucleotides: TGTGCCAGCAGCCAATTGGGCCGTGCTGCCTATGGCTACACCTTC. Translating gives CASSQLGRAAYGYTF.

This clone came up a few times. The chain combines TRBV3-1 (or the pseudogene TRBV3-2) with TRBJ1-4, with 10 bases matching TRBD1. CDR3 length: 14 amino acids. CDR1 and CDR2 from the germline V gene are LGHDT and YNNKEL (reference sequence). Trimming cost V 3 bases and J 11 bases; bases outside gene matches: 6. CDR3: CASSQGRTGGKLFF. As DNA, the CDR3 is TGTGCCAGCAGCCAGGGAAGGACAGGGGGGAAACTGTTTTTT.

V gene TRBV5-4 combines with J gene TRBJ2-1, with D possibly matching TRBD2 (6 bases). CDR3 length equals 15 residues. Germline CDR1 and CDR2: SGHNT and YYREEE (reference sequence). Between the trimmed V and J ends, which lost 3 bases and 4 bases, there was a span of 14 bases. This chain's CDR3 is CASSSRGRGYNEQFF. CDR3 nucleotides: TGTGCCAGCAGCTCCCGGGGCCGGGGGTACAATGAGCAGTTCTTC.

The chain links TRBV27 to TRBJ2-1, with 15 bases identical to TRBD2. The germline CDR1 and CDR2 sequences are MNHEY and SMNVEV (reference sequence). The CDR3 is 16 residues long. The ends lost 4 bases at V and 4 bases at J; junction bases unmatched: 2. CDR3 in DNA: TGTGCCAGCAGTTCTGGGACTAGCGGGGGGTACAATGAGCAGTTCTTC. It translates to CASSSGTSGGYNEQFF.

This chain joins TRBV4-1 and TRBJ1-1; tentatively, D is TRBD1 (5 bases). The CDR3 totals 13 residues. Germline V gives CDR1 MGHRA, CDR2 YSYEKL. Trimming pared 1 base from V and 7 bases from J, leaving 10 bases between. The CDR3 is CASSQGWDYEAFF. CDR3 coding DNA: TGCGCCAGCAGCCAAGGATGGGACTATGAAGCTTTCTTT.

V and J are TRBV18 and TRBJ1-1; TRBD1 is a possible D gene (6 bases). In germline, CDR1 is KGHSH, CDR2 LQKENI. V was pared by 8 bases and J by 1 base, with 11 bases between. The CDR3 is 13 residues long. The CDR3 coding sequence is TGTGCCAGCACCCGACAGGAGAACACTGAAGCTTTCTTT. Translating it yields CASTRQENTEAFF.

The chain recombines TRBV21-1 with TRBJ1-2; the table's D call TRBD1 went unverified against the DNA. TRBV21-1 is shown as a pseudogene. The CDR3 has 12 amino acids. The CDR3 spells CASSTAHYGYTF. The CDR3 bases are TGTGCCAGCTCGACAGCGCACTATGGCTACACCTTC.

This clone has only one observation. The V gene is TRBV7-9, the J gene TRBJ1-3; D is undetermined. Germline V CDR1 and CDR2: SEHNR, FQNEAQ (reference sequence). V lost 1 base and J 4 bases, leaving 11 bases between the germline ends. The CDR3 is 15 amino acids. CDR3: CASSLVEGSGNTIYF. Written as DNA, the CDR3 is TGTGCCAGCAGCTTAGTCGAGGGTTCAGGAAACACCATATATTTT.

This chain links TRBV27 with TRBJ1-5; TRBD1 matches at 10 bases. Per the germline V gene, CDR1 is MNHEY and CDR2 is SMNVEV (reference sequence). This CDR3 spans 15 amino acids. J lost 4 bases, V lost 5 bases, and 5 bases had no gene match. CDR3 protein: CASSRGTGVNQPQHF. The CDR3 DNA follows: TGTGCCAGCAGTCGCGGGACAGGGGTTAATCAGCCCCAGCATTTT.

The chain uses TRBV4-3 and TRBJ1-4, with D uncertain. The CDR3 consists of 15 residues. The V end lost 0 bases, the J end lost 7 bases, and 12 bases lay between the germline ends. CDR1 and CDR2 (germline): LGHNA, YSLEER. This chain's CDR3 is CASSQDGEAGEKLFF. For the CDR3, the DNA is TGCGCCAGCAGCCAAGATGGGGAAGCGGGTGAAAAACTGTTTTTT.

The chain has TRBV19 and TRBJ2-2; D is uncertain. The CDR3 has 15 residues. The germline CDR1 and CDR2 sequences are LNHDA and SQIVND (reference sequence). The ends were cut back, 0 bases at V and 4 bases at J, with 9 bases in the middle. CDR3 in DNA: TGTGCCAGTAGTATAGAGGCCAGCGCCACCGGGGAGCTGTTTTTT. Residues: CASSIEASATGELFF.

The chain employs TRBV6-1 and TRBJ1-2, with D maybe TRBD1 (6 bases). With 3 bases removed from V and 10 bases from J, the gap between germline ends came to 18 bases. The CDR3 sequence is 14 residues long. Germline V gene data show CDR1 as MNHNS and CDR2 as SASEGT. The CDR3 DNA reads TGTGCCAGCAGTGAGAGGTGGGACCGGACAGCCTACACCTTC. It translates to CASSERWDRTAYTF.

V and J are TRBV7-3 and TRBJ2-1; 10 bases fit TRBD2. Unmatched junction bases numbered 9, after V lost 3 bases and J lost 7 bases. The germline gives CDR1 SGHTA, CDR2 FQGTGA. The CDR3 totals 16 residues. CDR3 nucleotides: TGTGCCAGCAGCTTTAGTCTAGCGGGGGCACGTAATGAGCAGTTCTTC. It specifies CASSFSLAGARNEQFF.

The J gene is TRBJ2-7, the V gene TRBV9; D may be TRBD2 (5 bases). Trimming removed 2 bases at V and 3 bases at J, with 12 bases between. The CDR3 spans 14 residues. Germline values: CDR1 SGDLS, CDR2 YYNGEE. CDR3 in amino acids: CASSVGARNYEQYF. Here the CDR3 DNA reads TGTGCCAGCAGCGTGGGAGCTCGGAACTACGAGCAGTACTTC.

V and J are TRBV28 and TRBJ1-4, with 8 bases identical to TRBD1. V shed 5 bases and J 8 bases; nucleotides not matched to a gene: 10. The CDR3 is 15 residues long. Germline lookup yields CDR1 MDHEN and CDR2 SYDVKM. CDR3 coding DNA: TGTGCCAGCAGTGTCGGACAGGGAGTACGCGAAAAACTGTTTTTT. Its protein product is CASSVGQGVREKLFF. Full variable domain (outside the CDR3, taken from reference TRBV28 and TRBJ1-4): DVKVTQSSRYLVKRTGEKVFLECVQDMDHENMFWYRQDPGLGLRLIYFSYDVKMKEKGDIPEGYSVSREKKERFSLILESASTNQTSMYLCASSVGQGVREKLFFGSGTQLSVL.

This clone was seen once. The V gene is TRBV6-2 or TRBV6-3, the J gene TRBJ2-7, with D perhaps matching TRBD2 (5 bases). The CDR3 runs to 12 residues. CDR1 MNHEY and CDR2 SVGEGT come from the germline V gene. V was clipped by 3 bases and J by 3 bases, with 6 bases between them. The DNA of the CDR3 is TGTGCCAGCAGTTATGCGGGCTACGAGCAGTACTTC. Residues: CASSYAGYEQYF.

This chain uses TRBV7-2 with TRBJ1-2; no clear D. The CDR3 extends over 13 amino acids. V lost 5 bases and J 6 bases, leaving 13 bases between the germline ends. From germline, CDR1 is SGHTA and CDR2 FQGNSA. The CDR3 DNA follows: TGTGCCAGCAGCAAAAACCGGGAAAATGGCTACACCTTC. It is translated as CASSKNRENGYTF.